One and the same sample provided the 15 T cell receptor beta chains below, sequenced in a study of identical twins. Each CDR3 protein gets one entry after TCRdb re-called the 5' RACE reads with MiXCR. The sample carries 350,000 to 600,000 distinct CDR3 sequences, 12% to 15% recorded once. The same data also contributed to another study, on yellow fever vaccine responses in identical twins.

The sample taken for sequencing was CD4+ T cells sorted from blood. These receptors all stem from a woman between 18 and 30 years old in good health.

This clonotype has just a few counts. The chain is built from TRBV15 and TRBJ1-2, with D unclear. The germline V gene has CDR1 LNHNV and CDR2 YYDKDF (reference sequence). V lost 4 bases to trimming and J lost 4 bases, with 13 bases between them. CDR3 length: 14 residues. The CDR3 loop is CATSTSRTIYGYTF. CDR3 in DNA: TGTGCCACCAGCACCAGTCGTACAATCTATGGCTACACCTTC.

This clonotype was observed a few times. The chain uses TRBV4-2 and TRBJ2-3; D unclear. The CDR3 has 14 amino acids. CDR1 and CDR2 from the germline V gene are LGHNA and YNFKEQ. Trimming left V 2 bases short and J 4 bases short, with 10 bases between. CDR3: CASSQPGLADTQYF. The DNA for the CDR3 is TGTGCCAGCAGCCAACCAGGTCTCGCAGATACGCAGTATTTT.

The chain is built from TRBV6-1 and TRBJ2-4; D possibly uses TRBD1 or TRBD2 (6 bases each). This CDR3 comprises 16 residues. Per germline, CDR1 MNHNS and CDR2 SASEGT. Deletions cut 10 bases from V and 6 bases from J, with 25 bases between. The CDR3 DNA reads TGTGCCACCAGGAGGGGGGATCGGACAGCAGGAAACATTCAGTACTTC. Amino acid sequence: CATRRGDRTAGNIQYF.

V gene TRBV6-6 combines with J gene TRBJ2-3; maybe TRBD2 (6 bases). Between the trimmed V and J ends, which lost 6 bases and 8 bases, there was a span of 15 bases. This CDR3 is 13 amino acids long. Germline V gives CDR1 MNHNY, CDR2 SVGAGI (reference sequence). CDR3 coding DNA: TGTGCCAGCAGACGACTAGAAAGCGGTACGCAGTATTTT. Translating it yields CASRRLESGTQYF.

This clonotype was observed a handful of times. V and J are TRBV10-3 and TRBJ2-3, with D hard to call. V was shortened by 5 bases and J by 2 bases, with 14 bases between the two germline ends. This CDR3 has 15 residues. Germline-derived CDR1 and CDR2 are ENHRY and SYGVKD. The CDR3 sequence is CAISLQALPTDTQYF. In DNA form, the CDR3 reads TGTGCCATCAGTCTTCAGGCTCTACCCACAGATACGCAGTATTTT.

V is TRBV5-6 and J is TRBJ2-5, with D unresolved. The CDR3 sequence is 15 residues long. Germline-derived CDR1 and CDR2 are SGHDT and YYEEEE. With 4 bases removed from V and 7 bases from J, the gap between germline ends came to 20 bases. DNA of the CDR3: TGTGCCAGCAGCGCTGCAAGATCCGGTCCCTGGACCCAGTACTTC. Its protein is CASSAARSGPWTQYF.

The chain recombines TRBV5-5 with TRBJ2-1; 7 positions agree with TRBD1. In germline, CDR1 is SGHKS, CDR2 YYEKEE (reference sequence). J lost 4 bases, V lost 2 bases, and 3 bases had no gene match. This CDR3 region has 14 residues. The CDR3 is CASSFGQDYNEQFF. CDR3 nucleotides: TGTGCCAGCAGCTTCGGACAGGATTACAATGAGCAGTTCTTC.

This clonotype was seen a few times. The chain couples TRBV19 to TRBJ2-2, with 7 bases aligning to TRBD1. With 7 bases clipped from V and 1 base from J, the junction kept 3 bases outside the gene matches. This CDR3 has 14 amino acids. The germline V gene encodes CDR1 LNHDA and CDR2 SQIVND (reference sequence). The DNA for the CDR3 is TGTGCCAGTATGGGACAGAAGAACACCGGGGAGCTGTTTTTT. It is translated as CASMGQKNTGELFF.

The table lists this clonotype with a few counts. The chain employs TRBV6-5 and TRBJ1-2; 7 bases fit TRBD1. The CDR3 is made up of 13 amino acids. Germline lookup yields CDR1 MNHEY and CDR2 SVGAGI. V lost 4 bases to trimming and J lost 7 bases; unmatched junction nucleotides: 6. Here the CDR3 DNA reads TGTGCCAGCAGTTTAGACAGGGTGGGTGGCTACACCTTC. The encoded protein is CASSLDRVGGYTF.

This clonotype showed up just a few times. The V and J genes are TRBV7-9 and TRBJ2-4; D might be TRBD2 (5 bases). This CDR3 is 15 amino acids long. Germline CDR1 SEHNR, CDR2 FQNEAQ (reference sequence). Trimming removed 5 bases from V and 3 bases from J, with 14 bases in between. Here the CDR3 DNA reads TGTGCCAGCAGCCAACTGGCTGAGGGCAAAAACATTCAGTACTTC. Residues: CASSQLAEGKNIQYF.

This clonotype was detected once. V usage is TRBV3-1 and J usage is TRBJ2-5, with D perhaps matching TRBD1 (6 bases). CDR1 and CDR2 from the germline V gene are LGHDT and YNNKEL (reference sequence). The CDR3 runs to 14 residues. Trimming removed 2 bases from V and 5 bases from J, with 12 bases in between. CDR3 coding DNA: TGTGCCAGCAGCCAACAGGGGTATGCGGAGACCCAGTACTTC. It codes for CASSQQGYAETQYF.

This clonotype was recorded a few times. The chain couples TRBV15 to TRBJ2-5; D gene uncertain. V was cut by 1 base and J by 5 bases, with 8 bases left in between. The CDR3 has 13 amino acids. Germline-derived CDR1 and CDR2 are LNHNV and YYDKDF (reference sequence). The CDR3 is CATSRAKEETQYF. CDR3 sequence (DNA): TGTGCCACCAGCAGAGCAAAGGAGGAGACCCAGTACTTC.

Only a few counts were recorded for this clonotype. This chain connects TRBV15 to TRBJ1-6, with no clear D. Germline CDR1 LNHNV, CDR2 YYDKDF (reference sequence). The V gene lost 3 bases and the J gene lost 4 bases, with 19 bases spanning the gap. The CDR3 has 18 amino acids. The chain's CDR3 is CATSSLLGLRSYNSPLHF. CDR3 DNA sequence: TGTGCCACCAGCAGCTTATTAGGGCTCCGGAGTTATAATTCACCCCTCCACTTT.

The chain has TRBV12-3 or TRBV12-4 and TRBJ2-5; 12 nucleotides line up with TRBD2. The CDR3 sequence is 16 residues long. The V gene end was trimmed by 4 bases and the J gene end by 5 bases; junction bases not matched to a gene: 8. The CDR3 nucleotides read TGTGCCAGCAGTTCCACTAGCGGGGGGACCCTTGAGACCCAGTACTTC. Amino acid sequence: CASSSTSGGTLETQYF.

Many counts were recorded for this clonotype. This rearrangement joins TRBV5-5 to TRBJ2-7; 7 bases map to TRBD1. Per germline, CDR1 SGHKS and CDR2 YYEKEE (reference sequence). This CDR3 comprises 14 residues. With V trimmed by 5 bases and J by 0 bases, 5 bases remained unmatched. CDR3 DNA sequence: TGTGCCAGCAGTCCAGGGGGTAACTCCTACGAGCAGTACTTC. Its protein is CASSPGGNSYEQYF. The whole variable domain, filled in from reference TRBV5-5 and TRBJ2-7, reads DAGVTQSPTHLIKTRGQQVTLRCSPISGHKSVSWYQQVLGQGPQFIFQYYEKEERGRGNFPDRFSARQFPNYSSELNVNALLLGDSALYLCASSPGGNSYEQYFGPGTRLTVT.